The rows below give T cell receptor beta chains drawn from one sample of a study of cytomegalovirus exposure and HLA in healthy donors. The table came from immunoSEQ multiplex PCR; TCRdb's copy has only in-frame clones and leaves some out. Among 150,000 to 200,000 clones listed, about four fifths were seen once. The material sequenced was PBMCs. These receptors all come from a middle-aged woman in good health and CMV-seronegative. CDR3s include the opening cysteine and the closing phenylalanine or tryptophan. The order of the fields is J gene, D gene, V gene, clone size, CDR3 DNA, CDR3 protein. The D gene is left open where the match is weak. Part of the rows lack a size; the others show once, few, many or a class for expanded clones.

TRBJ2-7	.	TRBV21-1	.	TGTGCCAGCAGCCCTCCTAGCGGGAGTGTACACGAGCAGTACTTC	CASSPPSGSVHEQYF
TRBJ2-1	TRBD2	TRBV13	few	TGTGCCAGCAGCCCCGGGACTAGCGGGTTTGTCAATGAGCAGTTCTTC	CASSPGTSGFVNEQFF
TRBJ1-4	.	TRBV9	.	TGTGCCAGCAGCGTAGGATCAGGAGGAGAAAAACTGTTTTTT	CASSVGSGGEKLFF
TRBJ2-7	TRBD2	TRBV5-6	once	TGTGCCAGCAGCTTCGCAGGGACTAGCGTTAACTCCTACGAGCAGTACTTC	CASSFAGTSVNSYEQYF
TRBJ2-1	.	TRBV7-9	.	TGTGCCAGCAGCCAAAATCCCCTAGCGCTCTCCTACAATGAGCAGTTCTTC	CASSQNPLALSYNEQFF
TRBJ1-4	TRBD1	TRBV27	.	TGTGCCAGCGGGGACAGGGAGGAAAAACTGTTTTTT	CASGDREEKLFF
TRBJ1-2	TRBD1	TRBV7-2	.	TGTGCCAGCAGCTCAGCCGGGACAGTGAACTATGGCTACACCTTC	CASSSAGTVNYGYTF
TRBJ2-1	.	TRBV4-3	.	TGCGCCAGCAGCCAAAGTTTTGCTACCTTCTCCTACAATGAGCAGTTCTTC	CASSQSFATFSYNEQFF
TRBJ1-3	.	TRBV19	.	TGTGCCAGTAGTATGACTTTGAGCTCTGGAAACACCATATATTTT	CASSMTLSSGNTIYF
TRBJ1-1	.	TRBV7-9	.	TGTTCCAGCAGCTCCCAGGCGGGCTTGAACACTGAAGCTTTCTTT	CSSSSQAGLNTEAFF
TRBJ1-2	TRBD1	TRBV6-1	once	TGTGCCAGCCTAGGGGGCGACTATGGCTACACCTTC	CASLGGDYGYTF
TRBJ1-2	TRBD1	TRBV6-4	.	TGTGCCAGCAGTGACTCGGGCAGGGGGTATGGCTACACCTTC	CASSDSGRGYGYTF
TRBJ1-3	TRBD1	TRBV9	.	TGTGCCAGCAGCGAGGGGACAGCTGGAAACACCATATATTTT	CASSEGTAGNTIYF
TRBJ1-1	.	TRBV29-1	few	TGCAGCGTCGGAGCGGGACACTCGAACACTGAAGCTTTCTTT	CSVGAGHSNTEAFF
TRBJ2-1	TRBD2	TRBV5-1	.	TGCGCCAGCAGGGGTAGCGGGACGTACAATGAGCAGTTCTTC	CASRGSGTYNEQFF
TRBJ2-7	.	TRBV7-7	.	TGTGCCAGCAGTAAGGACAGCCCGGCCGACGAGCAGTACTTC	CASSKDSPADEQYF
TRBJ1-1	TRBD1	TRBV10-3	once	TGTGCCATCAGCGCCGGACAGGCTGAGGGTGAAGCTTTCTTT	CAISAGQAEGEAFF
TRBJ2-7	TRBD2	TRBV27	.	TGTGCCAGCAGTTCCTCGACTAGCGGGAGACTTGGCGAGCAGTACTTC	CASSSSTSGRLGEQYF
TRBJ2-5	TRBD1	TRBV13	once	TGTGCCAGCAGCACCCGGGACAGAGAGACCCAGTACTTC	CASSTRDRETQYF
TRBJ1-4	.	TRBV19	.	TGTGCCAGTATGGAACAGACGTTTGATGAAAAACTGTTTTTT	CASMEQTFDEKLFF
TRBJ1-5	.	TRBV21-1	.	TGTGCCAGCAGCAATATTCCCAGGGGTAGCAATCAGCCCCAGCATTTT	CASSNIPRGSNQPQHF
TRBJ2-1	.	TRBV30	.	TGTGCCTGGAGTATTGGGCCGGGGGAGCAGTTCTTC	CAWSIGPGEQFF
TRBJ2-5	.	TRBV4-3	.	TGCGCCAGCAGCCAAGACGTCGGTCGCCAAGAGACCCAGTACTTC	CASSQDVGRQETQYF
TRBJ1-1	TRBD1	TRBV10-3	few	TGTGCCATCAGTTCATCGGACAGGGCGACTGAAGCTTTCTTT	CAISSSDRATEAFF
TRBJ2-1	TRBD1	TRBV7-2	.	TGTGCCAGCAGCTTAGCGACAGCAGGGACAGGATTTCGGAGCTCCTACAATGAGCAGTTCTTC	CASSLATAGTGFRSSYNEQFF
TRBJ2-1	.	TRBV14	.	TGTGCCAGCAACATGATATACAATGAGCAGTTCTTC	CASNMIYNEQFF
TRBJ1-5	TRBD1	TRBV30	.	TGTGCCTGGAGTGTAAGCGACAGGGGTAGCAATCAGCCCCAGCATTTT	CAWSVSDRGSNQPQHF
TRBJ1-1	.	TRBV5-1	.	TGCGCCAGCAGCGTCACAGGAGTGAACACTGAAGCTTTCTTT	CASSVTGVNTEAFF
TRBJ1-1	.	TRBV5-6	.	TGTGCCAGCAGCTTGGGTTATGGAGGGGCGTCCACTGAAGCTTTCTTT	CASSLGYGGASTEAFF
TRBJ2-5	TRBD2	TRBV25-1	.	TGTGCCAGCAGTGATGTCGGACTAGCGAGCCAAGAGACCCAGTACTTC	CASSDVGLASQETQYF
TRBJ1-5	.	TRBV12-5	.	TGTGCTAGTGGTTTGCCTTTCGTAGGGGTATTCAATCAGCCCCAGCATTTT	CASGLPFVGVFNQPQHF
TRBJ2-6	TRBD1	TRBV2	.	TGTGCCAAACTAGGGGGCGGTGGGGCCAACGTCCTGACTTTC	CAKLGGGGANVLTF
TRBJ2-2	.	TRBV18	.	TGTGCCAGCTCACCAACGGACACCGGGGAGCTGTTTTTT	CASSPTDTGELFF
TRBJ1-5	.	TRBV7-9	.	TGTGCCAGCAGCTCAACCGGAGAGAATAGCAATCAGCCCCAGCATTTT	CASSSTGENSNQPQHF
TRBJ2-1	.	TRBV5-4	.	TGTGCCAGCAGCTTAGACAGGTTTGGGGCCCGGGAGCAGTTCTTC	CASSLDRFGAREQFF
TRBJ2-1	TRBD2	TRBV6-4	.	TGTGCCAGCAGTGTGAGCCCCCCCGCTAGCGGGAGGGCCAATGAGCAGTTCTTC	CASSVSPPASGRANEQFF
TRBJ2-1	TRBD2	TRBV7-2	.	TGTGCCAGCAGCCAAAGATTCCTAGCGGGATCCTACAATGAGCAGTTCTTC	CASSQRFLAGSYNEQFF
TRBJ2-7	TRBD2	TRBV29-1	.	TGCAGCGTTGCTGGGCCCGGGGGGTCCTACGAGCAGTACTTC	CSVAGPGGSYEQYF
TRBJ2-1	TRBD2	TRBV30	.	TGTGCCTGTCAAGGAGCGGGACTAGCGGGCAATGAGCAGTTCTTC	CACQGAGLAGNEQFF
TRBJ2-3	TRBD2	TRBV27	.	TGTGCCAGCAGTGCTAGCGGGAGATACACAGATACGCAGTATTTT	CASSASGRYTDTQYF
TRBJ2-1	.	TRBV19	few	TGTGCCAGTAGTATAGAAGGGGATGAGCAGTTCTTC	CASSIEGDEQFF
TRBJ2-2	TRBD2	TRBV7-3	.	TGTGCCACCCGGGAGGGGGACACCGGGGAGCTGTTTTTT	CATREGDTGELFF
TRBJ2-7	.	TRBV11-3	few	TGTGCCAGCAGCTCGACTTATACGGGACACAGCTACGAGCAGTACTTC	CASSSTYTGHSYEQYF
TRBJ1-3	.	TRBV5-1	.	TGCGCCAGTACGCAGGGAAGCTCTGGAAACACCATATATTTT	CASTQGSSGNTIYF
TRBJ2-5	TRBD2	TRBV11-2	.	TGTGCCAGCAGCTTATCGGGGGGACGAGAGACCCAGTACTTC	CASSLSGGRETQYF